Below are 14 T cell receptor beta chains sequenced from a single sample in a study of blood T cells in healthy people across ages. A J-beta primer mix and a sample-barcoded 5' primer were used in a second PCR of about 7 to 12 cycles. TCRdb fed the 5' RACE reads into MiXCR, producing one record per CDR3 protein. The sample includes approximately 1,700,000 distinct CDR3 sequences, 35% to 50% of them seen just once. The sample consisted of blood. The source of these receptors is a human donor in good health.

The chain links TRBV24-1 to TRBJ2-3; 7 positions agree with TRBD1. The J segment lost 3 bases and the V segment lost 3 bases, leaving 5 bases of the junction unmatched. The CDR3 length is 15 residues. Germline CDR1 is KGHDR and CDR2 is SFDVKD. The CDR3 sequence is CATSDRQGWTDTQYF. In DNA, the CDR3 is TGTGCCACCAGTGATCGACAGGGTTGGACAGATACGCAGTATTTT.

The chain joins TRBV7-9 to TRBJ1-2; D is unclear. The V and J ends lost 0 bases and 8 bases respectively, with 7 bases between them. Germline CDR1 SEHNR, CDR2 FQNEAQ (reference sequence). The CDR3 sequence is 12 residues long. CDR3 DNA: TGTGCCAGCAGCTTAGCCGCCTCCGGCTACACCTTC. It specifies CASSLAASGYTF. Together with reference TRBV7-9 and TRBJ1-2, the CDR3 gives the full variable domain: DTGVSQNPRHKITKRGQNVTFRCDPISEHNRLYWYRQTLGQGPEFLTYFQNEAQLEKSRLLSDRFSAERPKGSFSTLEIQRTEQGDSAMYLCASSLAASGYTFGSGTRLTVV.

A remark on this clonotype: Just one base apart from a much larger clone, this may be a read error. The CDR3 protein is CAINVRGGVTDTQYF. The CDR3 region has the DNA TGTGCCATCAATGTGCGGGGGGGCGTGACAGATACGCAGTATTTT. The rearrangement joins TRBV10-3 to TRBJ2-3; 9 bases align to TRBD2. The CDR3 is 15 residues long. Germline loops: CDR1 ENHRY, CDR2 SYGVKD. V trimming: 7 bases; J trimming: 3 bases; junction bases outside the gene matches: 8.

V gene TRBV5-1 combines with J gene TRBJ2-5; no firm D call. Germline CDR1 SGHRS, CDR2 YFSETQ. Trimming cost V 0 bases and J 4 bases, with 13 bases left between them. This CDR3 is built from 15 residues. The CDR3 here is CASSLAAASSETQYF. CDR3 DNA: TGCGCCAGCAGCTTGGCCGCGGCTTCGTCAGAGACCCAGTACTTC.

The CDR3 region has the DNA TGCGCCAGCAGTGAGTCAAGAGAGGGGTTCTTC. It translates to CASSESREGFF. The chain employs TRBV10-2 and TRBJ2-1; TRBD2 is a possible D gene (5 bases). Germline loops: CDR1 WSHSY, CDR2 SAAADI. V was pared by 0 bases and J by 15 bases, with 9 bases between. CDR3 length: 11 amino acids.

The chain uses TRBV6-2 or TRBV6-3 and TRBJ1-2; the D is unclear. In germline, CDR1 is MNHEY, CDR2 SVGEGT. Between the trimmed V and J ends, which lost 6 bases and 0 bases, there was a span of 8 bases. The length of the CDR3 is 13 residues. The CDR3 here is CASRKDSNYGYTF. The CDR3 DNA follows: TGTGCCAGCAGAAAGGACTCTAACTATGGCTACACCTTC.

Comments on this clonotype: One end of the junction is discordant with germline, which a read error may explain. The chain carries TRBV10-3 and TRBJ2-3, with 7 bases aligning to TRBD2. Germline lookup yields CDR1 ENHRY and CDR2 SYGVKD. This CDR3 has 15 residues. CDR3 in amino acids: CAISNAGERTDTQYF. The CDR3 bases are TGTGCCATCTCTAATGCGGGAGAACGCACGGATACGCAGTATTTT.

The V and J genes are TRBV20-1 and TRBJ2-1, with TRBD1 identical over 11 bases. The CDR3 is 16 residues long. V was clipped by 3 bases and J by 0 bases; unmatched bases: 4. The V gene's germline CDR1 is DFQATT and CDR2 SNEGSKA (reference sequence). CDR3 coding DNA: TGCAGTGCTAGTCCAGGGACAGGGGGCTCCTACAATGAGCAGTTCTTC. Translated: CSASPGTGGSYNEQFF.

The chain employs TRBV25-1 and TRBJ2-1; 9 bases match TRBD1. The germline V gene encodes CDR1 MGHDK and CDR2 SYGVNS. Trimming cost V 4 bases and J 8 bases; bases outside gene matches: 15. The CDR3 totals 17 residues. The CDR3 region has the DNA TGTGCCAGCAGTGCGGGGGGCCGGGACAGGGATGGGGATGAGCAGTTCTTC. It specifies CASSAGGRDRDGDEQFF.

This clonotype was counted only a few times. The V and J genes are TRBV28 and TRBJ2-1; D assignment may be TRBD1 or TRBD2 (5 bases each). This CDR3 is built from 17 residues. V dropped 5 bases and J dropped 5 bases, with 22 bases sitting between them. The germline gives CDR1 MDHEN, CDR2 SYDVKM. The CDR3 DNA sequence: TGTGCCAGCAGTCCCCTCCTTGGGACCCCGATCAACAATGAGCAGTTCTTC. Amino acid sequence: CASSPLLGTPINNEQFF.

This clonotype was counted between two and nine times. The genes are TRBV2 and TRBJ1-2; D possibly corresponds to TRBD1 (5 bases). Germline CDR1 SNHLY, CDR2 FYNNEI. The V gene lost 11 bases and the J gene lost 8 bases, with 18 bases spanning the gap. The CDR3 loop spans 12 amino acids. The CDR3 here is CAGNSRGNGYTF. Here the CDR3 DNA reads TGTGCCGGCAATTCCCGGGGGAACGGCTACACCTTC.

About this clonotype itself: A much larger clonotype is one base distant, so this may be a read error. This chain links TRBV9 with TRBJ2-3, with D possibly matching TRBD2 (7 bases). This CDR3 spans 15 amino acids. Germline CDR1 reads SGDLS; CDR2 reads YYNGEE. The CDR3 DNA is TGTACCAGCAGCCCCTGGCGGGGGCCCCCGGATACGCAGTATTTT. Amino acid sequence: CTSSPWRGPPDTQYF.

This clonotype has a single count. This chain uses TRBV7-6 with TRBJ2-3, with 11 bases matching TRBD2. This CDR3 contains 16 residues. CDR1 SGHVS and CDR2 FNYEAQ come from the germline V gene. Trimming at V came to 2 bases and at J to 2 bases, leaving 3 bases not matched to a gene. This chain's CDR3 is CASSLLTSGATDTQYF. CDR3 bases: TGTGCCAGCAGCTTACTGACTAGCGGGGCCACAGATACGCAGTATTTT.

The chain is built from TRBV20-1 and TRBJ2-5; D possibly corresponds to TRBD1 (6 bases). Between the trimmed V and J ends, which lost 6 bases and 2 bases, there was a span of 19 bases. This CDR3 is built from 15 residues. Germline lookup yields CDR1 DFQATT and CDR2 SNEGSKA (reference sequence). The CDR3 spells CSASRADRRQETQYF. CDR3 coding DNA: TGCAGTGCCTCGCGAGCGGACAGAAGGCAAGAGACCCAGTACTTC.